This record covers a single T cell receptor (beta chain). These data are taken from a study of shared clonotypes between healthy human individuals. Nashville, Tennessee was home to all donors, each a Caucasian adult. V lost 0 bases to trimming and J lost 6 bases; unmatched junction nucleotides: 7. The germline V gene has CDR1 LNHNV and CDR2 YYDKDF (reference sequence). The CDR3 length is 17 residues. Original data processing: ImmunoSEQ output lacked quality scores and full-length reads, limiting matched filtering. The data were produced by immunoSEQ multiplex PCR, yet TCRdb's version contains in-frame clones alone and is incomplete. For V, J and clone size, that table is used; D and trimming come from the DNA. The repertoire consists of a few hundred thousand clones, with 60% to 80% occurring once and the leading ten covering approximately 12%.

The chain employs TRBV15 and TRBJ2-7; 14 positions agree with TRBD2. The sequence came from a man aged 30-40 years in good health. The source material was memory CD4+ T cells sorted from blood. Subset meaning: CD45RA-negative fraction. The DNA of the CDR3 is TGTGCCACCAGCAGAGACCCGGGACTAGCGGGAGCAGGCGAGCAGTACTTC. Translation gives CATSRDPGLAGAGEQYF.